The source of this T cell receptor beta chain is a study of blood T cell repertoires in COVID-19. As for the study in general: COVID-19 samples collected from the United States, Italy and Spain covered acute and convalescent phases. PBMCs, B-cell-depleted T cells, or T cells provided the cDNA or gDNA that made up the material.

The table came from immunoSEQ multiplex PCR; TCRdb's copy has only in-frame clones and leaves some out. The table records about 110,000 clones, over 80% of them present only once. Germline loops: CDR1 SGHDT, CDR2 YYEEEE. V shed 5 bases and J 3 bases; nucleotides not matched to a gene: 15. CDR3 length: 17 residues. Material for sequencing was peripheral blood. The source of this sequence is a woman in her seventies with acute or convalescent COVID-19. The rearrangement links TRBV5-6 to TRBJ2-5; TRBD2 agrees at 8 bases. The CDR3 loop is CASRSVTGLVTKETQYF. CDR3 bases: TGTGCCAGCAGATCCGTTACGGGACTAGTCACAAAAGAGACCCAGTACTTC.